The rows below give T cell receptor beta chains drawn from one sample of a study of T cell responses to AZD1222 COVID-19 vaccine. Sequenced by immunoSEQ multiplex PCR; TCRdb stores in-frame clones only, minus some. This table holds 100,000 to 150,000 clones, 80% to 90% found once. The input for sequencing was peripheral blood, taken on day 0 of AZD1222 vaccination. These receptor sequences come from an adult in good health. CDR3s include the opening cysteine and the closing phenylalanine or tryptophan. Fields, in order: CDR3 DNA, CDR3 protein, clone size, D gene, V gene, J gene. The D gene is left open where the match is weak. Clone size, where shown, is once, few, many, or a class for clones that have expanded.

cdr3_nt: TGTGCCACCAGTACATGGGGGGACACTGAAGCTTTCTTT
cdr3_aa: CATSTWGDTEAFF
clone_size: NA
d_call: NA
v_call: TRBV24-1
j_call: TRBJ1-1

cdr3_nt: TGTGCCAGCAGCTCGGGGACAGGGCGGCGGTACGAGCAGTACTTC
cdr3_aa: CASSSGTGRRYEQYF
clone_size: NA
d_call: TRBD1
v_call: TRBV28
j_call: TRBJ2-7

cdr3_nt: TGTGCCAGCAGCACGGGGACCACCTATGGCTACACCTTC
cdr3_aa: CASSTGTTYGYTF
clone_size: NA
d_call: NA
v_call: TRBV2
j_call: TRBJ1-2

cdr3_nt: TGTGCCAGCAGCTCCAGGACTAGCGGGAGACTTAGCTCCTACAATGAGCAGTTCTTC
cdr3_aa: CASSSRTSGRLSSYNEQFF
clone_size: NA
d_call: TRBD2
v_call: TRBV7-3
j_call: TRBJ2-1

cdr3_nt: TGCGCCAGCAGCCAAGCACCCGACGGGGGCTACAATGAGCAGTTCTTC
cdr3_aa: CASSQAPDGGYNEQFF
clone_size: few
d_call: NA
v_call: TRBV4-3
j_call: TRBJ2-1

cdr3_nt: TGTGCCAGTAGTATGTCCTGGTCCCAGCATTTT
cdr3_aa: CASSMSWSQHF
clone_size: NA
d_call: NA
v_call: TRBV19
j_call: TRBJ1-5

cdr3_nt: TGTGCCAGCAGTTACGGGCTAGTTGCCTACGAGCAGTACTTC
cdr3_aa: CASSYGLVAYEQYF
clone_size: NA
d_call: NA
v_call: TRBV6-5
j_call: TRBJ2-7

cdr3_nt: TGTGCCAGCAGCTTAGAGTCTCGAAGCGGGGGTGAGCAGTACTTC
cdr3_aa: CASSLESRSGGEQYF
clone_size: NA
d_call: TRBD2
v_call: TRBV13
j_call: TRBJ2-7

cdr3_nt: TGCAGCGTTGAAGTGGAATTAGGCAGGGGCGGCACAGATACGCAGTATTTT
cdr3_aa: CSVEVELGRGGTDTQYF
clone_size: NA
d_call: NA
v_call: TRBV29-1
j_call: TRBJ2-3

cdr3_nt: TGTGCCAGCAGCTTGGAGTCCTCAGGGCGCGAGCAGTACTTC
cdr3_aa: CASSLESSGREQYF
clone_size: once
d_call: NA
v_call: TRBV5-4
j_call: TRBJ2-7

cdr3_nt: TGTGCCAGCAGCCAAGATTGGGAGGCGGGAGGCCACGAGCAGTACTTC
cdr3_aa: CASSQDWEAGGHEQYF
clone_size: NA
d_call: TRBD2
v_call: TRBV3-1/TRBV3-2
j_call: TRBJ2-7

cdr3_nt: TGTGCCAGCAGTTCCAGGGGTGGAAACACCATATATTTT
cdr3_aa: CASSSRGGNTIYF
clone_size: NA
d_call: NA
v_call: TRBV12-3/TRBV12-4
j_call: TRBJ1-3

cdr3_nt: TGTGCCACCAGCAGAGATTTGCCAAAGACAGGGGGGAACACTGAAGCTTTCTTT
cdr3_aa: CATSRDLPKTGGNTEAFF
clone_size: once
d_call: TRBD1
v_call: TRBV15
j_call: TRBJ1-1

cdr3_nt: TGTGCCAGTAGTATTGATGGGACGGGCTTCTACGAGCAGTACTTC
cdr3_aa: CASSIDGTGFYEQYF
clone_size: NA
d_call: NA
v_call: TRBV19
j_call: TRBJ2-7

cdr3_nt: TGTGCCAGCAGCCCCGGACCGCTTTCCTACGAGCAGTACTTC
cdr3_aa: CASSPGPLSYEQYF
clone_size: NA
d_call: NA
v_call: TRBV7-9
j_call: TRBJ2-7

cdr3_nt: TGTGCCAGCAGCTTAGCAGGACAGGAGCTCTACGAGCAGTACTTC
cdr3_aa: CASSLAGQELYEQYF
clone_size: NA
d_call: TRBD1
v_call: TRBV7-2
j_call: TRBJ2-7

cdr3_nt: TGTGCCAGCAGTTCAAGCTCGACAGGGCAGACAGATACGCAGTATTTT
cdr3_aa: CASSSSSTGQTDTQYF
clone_size: NA
d_call: TRBD1
v_call: TRBV27
j_call: TRBJ2-3

cdr3_nt: TGTGCCAGCAGCCAACGGGGACAGGGGTGGACAGATACGCAGTATTTT
cdr3_aa: CASSQRGQGWTDTQYF
clone_size: NA
d_call: TRBD1
v_call: TRBV14
j_call: TRBJ2-3

cdr3_nt: TGTGCCAGCAGTGGGGGGAGCACTGAAGCTTTCTTT
cdr3_aa: CASSGGSTEAFF
clone_size: NA
d_call: NA
v_call: TRBV9
j_call: TRBJ1-1

cdr3_nt: TGTGCCAGCATGGCAGGCAATCAGCCCCAGCATTTT
cdr3_aa: CASMAGNQPQHF
clone_size: NA
d_call: NA
v_call: TRBV28
j_call: TRBJ1-5

cdr3_nt: TGTGCCAGCAGTCTCGGATGGGCGGAAGCTTTCTTT
cdr3_aa: CASSLGWAEAFF
clone_size: NA
d_call: NA
v_call: TRBV12-3/TRBV12-4
j_call: TRBJ1-1

cdr3_nt: TGCGCCAGCAGCCAAGAAGGCGCAGGGGGCTACTATGGCTACACCTTC
cdr3_aa: CASSQEGAGGYYGYTF
clone_size: NA
d_call: TRBD1
v_call: TRBV4-3
j_call: TRBJ1-2

cdr3_nt: TGTGCCAGCTCACAGGACAGGGCGGCCAACTATGGCTACACCTTC
cdr3_aa: CASSQDRAANYGYTF
clone_size: once
d_call: TRBD1
v_call: TRBV18
j_call: TRBJ1-2

cdr3_nt: TGCGCCAGCAGTGAGTCTGGGACAGGGGGCAATGAGCAGTTCTTC
cdr3_aa: CASSESGTGGNEQFF
clone_size: NA
d_call: TRBD1
v_call: TRBV10-1
j_call: TRBJ2-1

cdr3_nt: TGTGCCAGCAGACAAGAGGGACTAGCGGGCGGAGAGACCCAGTACTTC
cdr3_aa: CASRQEGLAGGETQYF
clone_size: NA
d_call: TRBD2
v_call: TRBV18
j_call: TRBJ2-5

cdr3_nt: TGTGCCAGCGCACCCCCCCCCAGGTCCCTCTCTCTCTCTGGAAACACCATATATTTT
cdr3_aa: CASAPPPRSLSLSGNTIYF
clone_size: NA
d_call: NA
v_call: TRBV11-2
j_call: TRBJ1-3

cdr3_nt: TGTGCCAGCAGCCCAACAAGGCCAGTATGGGGCAATTCACCCCTCCACTTT
cdr3_aa: CASSPTRPVWGNSPLHF
clone_size: once
d_call: NA
v_call: TRBV7-6
j_call: TRBJ1-6

cdr3_nt: TGTGCCACCTCTCCTTCCGGGACAGGAGCCGATATCTATGGCTACACCTTC
cdr3_aa: CATSPSGTGADIYGYTF
clone_size: NA
d_call: TRBD1
v_call: TRBV24-1
j_call: TRBJ1-2

cdr3_nt: TGTGCCAGCAGCTTAGCCACAGGGGGACGGTCCTACGAGCAGTACTTC
cdr3_aa: CASSLATGGRSYEQYF
clone_size: few
d_call: TRBD1
v_call: TRBV7-9
j_call: TRBJ2-7

cdr3_nt: TGCGCCAGCAGCCCCAAGGGACAGGAGAATCAGCCCCAGCATTTT
cdr3_aa: CASSPKGQENQPQHF
clone_size: NA
d_call: TRBD1
v_call: TRBV4-1
j_call: TRBJ1-5

cdr3_nt: TGTGCCAGCAGTTATTGGGCAGGGGCACCGAACACTGAAGCTTTCTTT
cdr3_aa: CASSYWAGAPNTEAFF
clone_size: NA
d_call: NA
v_call: TRBV6-5
j_call: TRBJ1-1

cdr3_nt: TGTGCCACCAGTAGGACAGGGGCCCTCAATGAGCAGTTCTTC
cdr3_aa: CATSRTGALNEQFF
clone_size: once
d_call: TRBD1
v_call: TRBV24-1
j_call: TRBJ2-1

cdr3_nt: TGTGCCACCAGTGATTTGAAGGCCTTGGGGCAGTACTTC
cdr3_aa: CATSDLKALGQYF
clone_size: NA
d_call: NA
v_call: TRBV24-1
j_call: TRBJ2-7

cdr3_nt: TGTGCCAGCAGCCTGATGGGACAGGGAGGCGCAGATACGCAGTATTTT
cdr3_aa: CASSLMGQGGADTQYF
clone_size: NA
d_call: TRBD1
v_call: TRBV3-1/TRBV3-2
j_call: TRBJ2-3

cdr3_nt: TGCGCCAGCAGCCAAGGGTCTAACACTGAAGCTTTCTTT
cdr3_aa: CASSQGSNTEAFF
clone_size: NA
d_call: NA
v_call: TRBV4-3
j_call: TRBJ1-1

cdr3_nt: TGTGCCAGTAGTCTCCTTGAGGGGATAAACACTGAAGCTTTCTTT
cdr3_aa: CASSLLEGINTEAFF
clone_size: NA
d_call: NA
v_call: TRBV19
j_call: TRBJ1-1

cdr3_nt: TGTGCCAGCAGCGTAGAATGGGCCCCAGATACGCAGTATTTT
cdr3_aa: CASSVEWAPDTQYF
clone_size: NA
d_call: NA
v_call: TRBV9
j_call: TRBJ2-3

cdr3_nt: TGTGCCAGCAGTTTTTATTCCCCCCTCCACTTT
cdr3_aa: CASSFYSPLHF
clone_size: once
d_call: NA
v_call: TRBV28
j_call: TRBJ1-6

cdr3_nt: TGTGCCAGCAGTTCATCAGGACGGCGTGGCTACACCTTC
cdr3_aa: CASSSSGRRGYTF
clone_size: NA
d_call: NA
v_call: TRBV28
j_call: TRBJ1-2

cdr3_nt: TGTGCCAGCAGCCAAGGCTGGGGCTTTACCTACGAGCAGTACTTC
cdr3_aa: CASSQGWGFTYEQYF
clone_size: NA
d_call: NA
v_call: TRBV3-1/TRBV3-2
j_call: TRBJ2-7

cdr3_nt: TGTGCCAGCAGCTTACTAGCGGGACCTTCCTACGAGCAGTACTTC
cdr3_aa: CASSLLAGPSYEQYF
clone_size: NA
d_call: TRBD2
v_call: TRBV5-4
j_call: TRBJ2-7

cdr3_nt: TGTGCCAGCAGTGAATTCGCGGCTAGCGGTCCCCTAGATACGCAGTATTTT
cdr3_aa: CASSEFAASGPLDTQYF
clone_size: NA
d_call: TRBD2
v_call: TRBV2
j_call: TRBJ2-3